Detailed here is one T cell receptor (beta chain). These data are taken from a study of blood T cell repertoires in COVID-19. The overall study: Samples of COVID-19 (acute and convalescent) were obtained from the United States, Italy and Spain.

Original methodology: For nucleated cells, counts were estimated from reference gene primer amplification. Sequenced by immunoSEQ multiplex PCR; TCRdb stores in-frame clones only, minus some. V and J calls and clone size come straight from that table; D and trimming were deduced from the DNA. This table holds 70,000 to 95,000 clones, 80% to 90% found once. V was clipped by 0 bases and J by 2 bases, with 8 bases between them. CDR1 is SGDLS and CDR2 is YYNGEE in the germline V gene. This CDR3 has 14 amino acids. The chain couples TRBV9 to TRBJ2-5, with unresolved D. The sample comprised peripheral blood. This sequence was found in a human donor in a cohort sampled during active COVID-19. The CDR3 nucleotides are TGTGCCAGCAGCGTAGTTGCCCAGCAAGAGACCCAGTACTTC. This codes for CASSVVAQQETQYF.